The 9 T cell receptor beta chains listed next were all sequenced from one sample in a study of blood T cell repertoires in COVID-19. Produced via immunoSEQ multiplex PCR; TCRdb's table is partial and in-frame only. The profile shows 70,000 or so clones, 70% to 90% of them singletons. The sample was peripheral blood. Receptors originate from a human donor in a cohort sampled during active COVID-19.

DNA of the CDR3: TGTGCCAGCAGTTTTGGCGGGAGGGCCTACACCGGGGAGCTGTTTTTT. Its protein product is CASSFGGRAYTGELFF. This chain uses TRBV28 with TRBJ2-2; 9 nucleotides line up with TRBD2. Germline-derived CDR1 and CDR2 are MDHEN and SYDVKM. This CDR3 region has 16 residues. The trim removed 3 bases at V and 3 bases at J, leaving 5 bases unmatched.

The chain uses TRBV11-2 and TRBJ2-1; the match to TRBD2 covers 9 bases. CDR3 length: 13 residues. Germline CDR1 and CDR2: SGHAT and FQNNGV. V lost 2 bases and J lost 8; bases outside the gene matches: 1. CDR3 sequence: CASSLWTSDEQFF. The CDR3, as DNA: TGTGCCAGCAGCTTATGGACTAGCGATGAGCAGTTCTTC. Full variable domain (outside the CDR3, taken from reference TRBV11-2 and TRBJ2-1): EAGVAQSPRYKIIEKRQSVAFWCNPISGHATLYWYQQILGQGPKLLIQFQNNGVVDDSQLPKDRFSAERLKGVDSTLKIQPAKLEDSAVYLCASSLWTSDEQFFGPGTRLTVL.

This rearrangement joins TRBV30 to TRBJ2-1; perhaps TRBD2 as D (6 bases). This CDR3 is built from 17 residues. Trimming took 3 bases from V and 0 from J, leaving 18 bases between them. Germline assignment: CDR1 GTSNPN and CDR2 SVGIG (reference sequence). The chain's CDR3 is CAWRALSGESSYNEQFF. In DNA, the CDR3 is TGTGCCTGGAGGGCCCTTAGCGGCGAGAGCTCCTACAATGAGCAGTTCTTC.

This clone was counted only a few times. The V gene is TRBV6-1, the J gene TRBJ1-3, with TRBD1 as a possible D gene (5 bases). CDR1 and CDR2 from the germline V gene are MNHNS and SASEGT. The CDR3 has 16 residues. Trimming shortened V by 4 bases and J by 0 bases, and 13 bases separated the two germline ends. CDR3 residues: CASSAVRGPSGNTIYF. CDR3 in DNA: TGTGCCAGCAGTGCGGTTAGGGGTCCCTCTGGAAACACCATATATTTT.

The chain carries TRBV27 and TRBJ2-7, with D possibly being TRBD2 (5 bases). Trimming took 0 bases from V and 0 from J, leaving 15 bases between them. In germline, CDR1 is MNHEY, CDR2 SMNVEV (reference sequence). CDR3 length: 17 amino acids. The CDR3 region is CASSLSGGGLSSYEQYF. CDR3 nucleotides: TGTGCCAGCAGTTTATCGGGCGGCGGGTTGAGCTCCTACGAGCAGTACTTC.

The rearrangement joins TRBV29-1 to TRBJ2-3, with 11 positions matching TRBD2. The CDR3 extends over 14 amino acids. CDR1 is SQVTM, CDR2 ANQGSEA, per germline. V dropped 5 bases and J dropped 3; count of bases not matched to a gene: 4. The CDR3 nucleotides are TGCAGCGTTTCGACTAGCGGGACAACAGATACGCAGTATTTT. As protein: CSVSTSGTTDTQYF.

This chain links TRBV19 with TRBJ2-5, with 7 bases fitting TRBD1. The CDR3 has 13 amino acids. After removal of 4 bases from V and 9 bases from J, the junction contained 8 bases not matched to a gene. The germline gives CDR1 LNHDA, CDR2 SQIVND (reference sequence). CDR3 sequence reads: CASSKMTGYPQYF. Here the CDR3 DNA reads TGTGCCAGTAGTAAGATGACAGGGTATCCCCAGTACTTC.

The gene calls are TRBV10-3 and TRBJ2-7; the match to TRBD2 covers 7 bases. CDR1 and CDR2 (germline): ENHRY, SYGVKD. The CDR3 contains 14 residues. V dropped 10 bases and J dropped 0; count of bases not matched to a gene: 9. In nucleotides, the CDR3 is TGTGCCACCGCCTTGCGGGAGATCTCCTACGAGCAGTACTTC. It is translated as CATALREISYEQYF.

The chain carries TRBV30 and TRBJ1-5; tentative D call: TRBD1 (6 bases). The germline CDR1 and CDR2 sequences are GTSNPN and SVGIG (reference sequence). CDR3 length: 15 residues. Trimming removed 4 bases at V and 8 bases at J, with 21 bases between. The CDR3 protein is CAWNAEKYRAKPQHF. DNA of the CDR3: TGTGCCTGGAACGCCGAAAAATACAGGGCTAAGCCCCAGCATTTT.